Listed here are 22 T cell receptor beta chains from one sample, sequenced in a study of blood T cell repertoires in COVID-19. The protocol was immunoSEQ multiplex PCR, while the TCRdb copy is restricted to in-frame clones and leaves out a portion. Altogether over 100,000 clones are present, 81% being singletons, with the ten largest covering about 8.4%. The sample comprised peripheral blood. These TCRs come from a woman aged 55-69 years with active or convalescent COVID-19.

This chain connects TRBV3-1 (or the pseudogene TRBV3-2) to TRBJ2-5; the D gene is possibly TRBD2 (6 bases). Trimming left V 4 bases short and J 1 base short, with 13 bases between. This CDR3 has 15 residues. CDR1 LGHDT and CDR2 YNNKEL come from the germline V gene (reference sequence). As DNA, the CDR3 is TGTGCCAGCAGCCTACAAGCGGGTCTCCAAGAGACCCAGTACTTC. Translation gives CASSLQAGLQETQYF.

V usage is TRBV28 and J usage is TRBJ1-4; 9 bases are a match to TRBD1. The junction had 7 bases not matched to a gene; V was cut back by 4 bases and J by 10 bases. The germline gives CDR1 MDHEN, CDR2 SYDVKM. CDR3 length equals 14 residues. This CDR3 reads CASSSGTGLGKLFF. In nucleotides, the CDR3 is TGTGCCAGCAGTTCCGGGACAGGGCTGGGAAAACTGTTTTTT.

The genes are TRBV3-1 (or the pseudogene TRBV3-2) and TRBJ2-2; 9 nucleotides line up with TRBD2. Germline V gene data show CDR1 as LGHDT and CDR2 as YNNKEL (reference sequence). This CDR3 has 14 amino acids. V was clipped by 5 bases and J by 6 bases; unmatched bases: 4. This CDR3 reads CASSSRGRAGELFF. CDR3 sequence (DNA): TGTGCCAGCAGCTCCCGCGGGAGGGCCGGGGAGCTGTTTTTT.

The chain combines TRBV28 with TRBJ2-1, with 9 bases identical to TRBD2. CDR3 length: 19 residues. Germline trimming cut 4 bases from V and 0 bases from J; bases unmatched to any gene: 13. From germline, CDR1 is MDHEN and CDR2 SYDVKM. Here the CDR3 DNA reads TGTGCCAGCAGTTCTATCCTAGCGGGATGGGGGACCTCCTACAATGAGCAGTTCTTC. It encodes CASSSILAGWGTSYNEQFF.

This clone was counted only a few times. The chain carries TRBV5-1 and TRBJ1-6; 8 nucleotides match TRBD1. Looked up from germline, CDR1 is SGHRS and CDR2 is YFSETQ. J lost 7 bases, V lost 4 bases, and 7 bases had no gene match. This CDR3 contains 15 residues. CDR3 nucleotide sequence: TGCGCCAGCAGCGAGGGGACAGGCTCGAATTCACCCCTCCACTTT. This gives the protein CASSEGTGSNSPLHF.

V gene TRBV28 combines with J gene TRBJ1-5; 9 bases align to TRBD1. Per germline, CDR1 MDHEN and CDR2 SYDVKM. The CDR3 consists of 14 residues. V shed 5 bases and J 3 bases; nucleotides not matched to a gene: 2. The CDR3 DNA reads TGTGCCAGCAGTGGACAGGGGCCCAATCAGCCCCAGCATTTT. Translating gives CASSGQGPNQPQHF.

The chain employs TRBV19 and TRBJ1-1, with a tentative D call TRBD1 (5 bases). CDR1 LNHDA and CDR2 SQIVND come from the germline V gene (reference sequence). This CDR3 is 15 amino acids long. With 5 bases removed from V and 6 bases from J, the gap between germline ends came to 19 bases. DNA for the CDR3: TGTGCCAGTAGTGCCAGACAGATGTCTATGGCTGAAGCTTTCTTT. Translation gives CASSARQMSMAEAFF.

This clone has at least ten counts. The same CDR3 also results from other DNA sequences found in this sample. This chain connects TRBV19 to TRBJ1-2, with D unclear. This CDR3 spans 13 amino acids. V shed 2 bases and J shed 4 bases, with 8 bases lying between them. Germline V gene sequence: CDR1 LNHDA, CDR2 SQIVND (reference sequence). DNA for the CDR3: TGTGCCAGTAGTATACCCGGGAGCTATGGCTACACCTTC. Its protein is CASSIPGSYGYTF. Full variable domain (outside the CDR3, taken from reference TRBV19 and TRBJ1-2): DGGITQSPKYLFRKEGQNVTLSCEQNLNHDAMYWYRQDPGQGLRLIYYSQIVNDFQKGDIAEGYSVSREKKESFPLTVTSAQKNPTAFYLCASSIPGSYGYTFGSGTRLTVV.

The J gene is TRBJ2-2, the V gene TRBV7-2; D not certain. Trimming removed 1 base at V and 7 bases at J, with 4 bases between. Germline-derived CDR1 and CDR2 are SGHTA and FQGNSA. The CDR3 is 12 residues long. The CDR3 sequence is CASSLVVGELFF. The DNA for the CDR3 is TGTGCCAGCAGCTTAGTAGTCGGGGAGCTGTTTTTT.

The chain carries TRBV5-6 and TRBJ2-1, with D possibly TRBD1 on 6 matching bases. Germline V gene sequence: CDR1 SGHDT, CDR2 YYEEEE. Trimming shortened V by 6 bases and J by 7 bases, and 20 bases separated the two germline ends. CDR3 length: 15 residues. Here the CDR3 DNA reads TGTGCCAGCACCAATGGGCAGGGGAAGAGGAATGAGCAGTTCTTC. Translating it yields CASTNGQGKRNEQFF. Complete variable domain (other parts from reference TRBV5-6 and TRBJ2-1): DAGVTQSPTHLIKTRGQQVTLRCSPKSGHDTVSWYQQALGQGPQFIFQYYEEEERQRGNFPDRFSGHQFPNYSSELNVNALLLGDSALYLCASTNGQGKRNEQFFGPGTRLTVL.

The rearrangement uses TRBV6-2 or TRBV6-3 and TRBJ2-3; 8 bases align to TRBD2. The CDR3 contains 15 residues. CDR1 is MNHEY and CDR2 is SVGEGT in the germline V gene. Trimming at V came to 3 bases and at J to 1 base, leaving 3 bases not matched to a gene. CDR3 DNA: TGTGCCAGCAGTTATACTAGCGGAGGCACAGATACGCAGTATTTT. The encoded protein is CASSYTSGGTDTQYF.

CDR3 protein: CASSAAGGYNEQFF. CDR3 DNA: TGTGCCAGCAGTGCGGCGGGGGGGTACAATGAGCAGTTCTTC. The chain uses TRBV2 and TRBJ2-1; 9 bases agree with TRBD2. The ends lost 4 bases at V and 4 bases at J; junction bases unmatched: 2. There are 14 residues in the CDR3. CDR1 is SNHLY, CDR2 FYNNEI, per germline.

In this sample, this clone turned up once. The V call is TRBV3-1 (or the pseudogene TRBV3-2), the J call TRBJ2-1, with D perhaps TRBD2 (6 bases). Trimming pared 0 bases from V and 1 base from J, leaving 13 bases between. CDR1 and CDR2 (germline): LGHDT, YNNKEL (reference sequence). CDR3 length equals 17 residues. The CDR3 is CASSQDWASVSYNEQFF. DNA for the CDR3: TGTGCCAGCAGCCAAGATTGGGCTAGCGTGTCCTACAATGAGCAGTTCTTC.

CDR3 region: CASSLWAGGITDTQYF. The DNA of the CDR3 is TGTGCCAGCAGCTTATGGGCGGGGGGAATCACAGATACGCAGTATTTT. The chain combines TRBV7-9 with TRBJ2-3, with 8 bases matching TRBD2. The V segment lost 2 bases and the J segment 2 bases; nucleotides outside the gene matches: 6. The germline V gene has CDR1 SEHNR and CDR2 FQNEAQ (reference sequence). This CDR3 contains 16 residues.

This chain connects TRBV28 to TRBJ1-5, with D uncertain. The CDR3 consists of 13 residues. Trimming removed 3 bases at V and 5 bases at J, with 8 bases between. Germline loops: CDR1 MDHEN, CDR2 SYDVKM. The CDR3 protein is CASSFFGDQPQHF. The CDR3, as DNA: TGTGCCAGCAGTTTCTTCGGGGATCAGCCCCAGCATTTT.

The CDR3 loop is CASSQDRLAGLQETQYF. CDR3 sequence (DNA): TGTGCCAGCAGCCAAGACCGACTAGCGGGACTACAAGAGACCCAGTACTTC. The chain recombines TRBV3-1 (or the pseudogene TRBV3-2) with TRBJ2-5, with 11 bases aligning to TRBD2. CDR1 LGHDT and CDR2 YNNKEL come from the germline V gene (reference sequence). Trimming removed 0 bases from V and 2 bases from J; junction bases left unmatched: 5. The CDR3 runs 17 residues.

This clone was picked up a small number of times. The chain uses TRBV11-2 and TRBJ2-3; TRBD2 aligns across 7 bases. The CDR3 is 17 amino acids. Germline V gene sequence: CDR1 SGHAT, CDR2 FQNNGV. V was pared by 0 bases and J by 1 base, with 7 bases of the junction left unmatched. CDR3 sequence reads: CASSLDLAGAGTDTQYF. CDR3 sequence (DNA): TGTGCCAGCAGCTTAGATCTTGCGGGAGCGGGCACAGATACGCAGTATTTT.

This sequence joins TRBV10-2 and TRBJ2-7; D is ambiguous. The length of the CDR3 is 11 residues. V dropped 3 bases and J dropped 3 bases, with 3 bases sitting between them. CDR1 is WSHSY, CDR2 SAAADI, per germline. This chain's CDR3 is CASSDYYEQYF. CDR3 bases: TGCGCCAGCAGTGATTACTACGAGCAGTACTTC.

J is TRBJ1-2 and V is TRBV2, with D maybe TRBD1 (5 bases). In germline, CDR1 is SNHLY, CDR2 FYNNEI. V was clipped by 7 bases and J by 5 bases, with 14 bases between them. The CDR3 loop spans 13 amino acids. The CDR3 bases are TGTGCCAGCAATGAGGGGCTGGAATATGGCTACACCTTC. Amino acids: CASNEGLEYGYTF. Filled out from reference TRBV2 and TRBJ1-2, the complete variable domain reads EPEVTQTPSHQVTQMGQEVILRCVPISNHLYFYWYRQILGQKVEFLVSFYNNEISEKSEIFDDQFSVERPDGSNFTLKIRSTKLEDSAMYFCASNEGLEYGYTFGSGTRLTVV.

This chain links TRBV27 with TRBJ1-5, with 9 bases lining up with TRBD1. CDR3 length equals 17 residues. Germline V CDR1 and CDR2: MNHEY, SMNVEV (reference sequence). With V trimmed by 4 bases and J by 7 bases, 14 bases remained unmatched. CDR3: CASSSLPLQGAKQPQHF. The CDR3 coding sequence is TGTGCCAGCAGTTCCCTCCCGTTACAGGGGGCAAAACAGCCCCAGCATTTT.

CDR3 in amino acids: CSVVKGQGDRGYTF. As DNA, the CDR3 is TGCAGCGTTGTGAAGGGACAGGGGGATCGGGGCTACACCTTC. This chain connects TRBV29-1 to TRBJ1-2; 11 nucleotides line up with TRBD1. The V gene end was trimmed by 4 bases and the J gene end by 8 bases; junction bases not matched to a gene: 9. This CDR3 is 14 amino acids long. CDR1 and CDR2 from the germline V gene are SQVTM and ANQGSEA.

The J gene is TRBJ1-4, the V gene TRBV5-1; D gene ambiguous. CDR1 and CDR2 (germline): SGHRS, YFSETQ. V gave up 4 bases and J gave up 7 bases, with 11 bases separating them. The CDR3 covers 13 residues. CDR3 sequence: CASSPGSGEKLFF. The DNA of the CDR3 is TGCGCCAGCAGCCCTGGATCAGGTGAAAAACTGTTTTTT. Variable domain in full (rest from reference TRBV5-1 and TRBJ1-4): KAGVTQTPRYLIKTRGQQVTLSCSPISGHRSVSWYQQTPGQGLQFLFEYFSETQRNKGNFPGRFSGRQFSNSRSEMNVSTLELGDSALYLCASSPGSGEKLFFGSGTQLSVL.